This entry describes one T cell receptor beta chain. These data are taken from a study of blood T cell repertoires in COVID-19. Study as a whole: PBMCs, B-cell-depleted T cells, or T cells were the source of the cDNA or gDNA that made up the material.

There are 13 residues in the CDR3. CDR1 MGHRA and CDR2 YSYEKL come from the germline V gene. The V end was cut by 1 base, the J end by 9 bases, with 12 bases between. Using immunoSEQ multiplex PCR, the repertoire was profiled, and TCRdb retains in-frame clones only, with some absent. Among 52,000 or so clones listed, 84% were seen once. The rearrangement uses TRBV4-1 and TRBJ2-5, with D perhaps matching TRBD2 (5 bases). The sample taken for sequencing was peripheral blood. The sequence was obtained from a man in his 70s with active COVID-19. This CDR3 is CASSQVQRSAQYF. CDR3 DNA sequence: TGCGCCAGCAGCCAAGTGCAGCGGTCGGCCCAGTACTTC.